This T cell receptor beta chain was retrieved from a study of T cell responses to AZD1222 COVID-19 vaccine. In regard to this clone: Its target is not known.

Profiling relied on immunoSEQ multiplex PCR, and the TCRdb table lists in-frame clones only, not all of them. The top ten hold 4.5% to 6% of the sample, which has about 120,000 clones, 85% to 95% seen once. Findings and limits, study-wide: Just five to seven people given AZD1222 tested seropositive at baseline. Breadth and depth of Spike-specific TCRs rose after two AZD1222 doses. There were vaccine-associated CD4 TCRs across spike, dominant at 160-218 and 743-854. Females made up more of the donors, who were largely white British, and clonal diversity may have come out too low.

This CDR3 region has 15 residues. CDR1 is SGHVS, CDR2 FQNEAQ, per germline. J lost 4 bases, V lost 5 bases, and 8 bases had no gene match. The sample was peripheral blood, taken 28 days after the second AZD1222 dose. The chain recombines TRBV7-8 with TRBJ2-3, with TRBD2 identical over 8 bases. This TCR came from an adult who received the AZD1222 COVID-19 vaccine. The CDR3: CASSLSGGAADTQYF. The CDR3 region has the DNA TGTGCCAGCAGCCTGTCGGGGGGGGCGGCAGATACGCAGTATTTT.